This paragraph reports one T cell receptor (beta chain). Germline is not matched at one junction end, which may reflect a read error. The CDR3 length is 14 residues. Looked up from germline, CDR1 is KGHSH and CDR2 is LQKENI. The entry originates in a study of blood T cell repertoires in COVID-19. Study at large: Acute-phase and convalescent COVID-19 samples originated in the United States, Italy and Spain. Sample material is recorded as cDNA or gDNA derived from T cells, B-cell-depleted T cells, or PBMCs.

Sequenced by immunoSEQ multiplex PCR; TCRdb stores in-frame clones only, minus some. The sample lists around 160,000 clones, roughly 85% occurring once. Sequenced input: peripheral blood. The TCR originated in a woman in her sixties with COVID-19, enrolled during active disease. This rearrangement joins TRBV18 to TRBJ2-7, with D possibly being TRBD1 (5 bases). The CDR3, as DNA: TGTGCCAGCTCTCCACCATCTGGGGCTCAGGAGCAGTACTTC. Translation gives CASSPPSGAQEQYF.